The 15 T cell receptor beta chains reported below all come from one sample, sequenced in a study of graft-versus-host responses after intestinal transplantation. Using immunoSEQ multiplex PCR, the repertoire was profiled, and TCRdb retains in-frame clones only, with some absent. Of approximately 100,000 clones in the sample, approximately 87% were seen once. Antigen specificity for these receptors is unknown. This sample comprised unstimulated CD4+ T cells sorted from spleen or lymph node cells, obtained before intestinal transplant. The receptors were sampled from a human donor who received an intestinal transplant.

The DNA for the CDR3 is TGTGCCAGCGGGCGGGGGAGCATGTTTGAGCAGTTCTTC. Its translation is CASGRGSMFEQFF. V gene TRBV27 combines with J gene TRBJ2-1; 7 bases fit TRBD2. Germline V lookup: CDR1 MNHEY, CDR2 SMNVEV (reference sequence). The V gene end was trimmed by 8 bases and the J gene end by 9 bases; junction bases not matched to a gene: 10. The CDR3 is made up of 13 amino acids.

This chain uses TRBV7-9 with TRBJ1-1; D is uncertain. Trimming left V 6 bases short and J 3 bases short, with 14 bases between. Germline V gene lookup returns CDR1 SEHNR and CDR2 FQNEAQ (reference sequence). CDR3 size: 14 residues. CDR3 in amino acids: CASRPNLGDTEAFF. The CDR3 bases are TGTGCCAGCAGACCAAATCTCGGGGACACTGAAGCTTTCTTT. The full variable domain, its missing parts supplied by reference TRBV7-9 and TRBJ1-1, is DTGVSQNPRHKITKRGQNVTFRCDPISEHNRLYWYRQTLGQGPEFLTYFQNEAQLEKSRLLSDRFSAERPKGSFSTLEIQRTEQGDSAMYLCASRPNLGDTEAFFGQGTRLTVV.

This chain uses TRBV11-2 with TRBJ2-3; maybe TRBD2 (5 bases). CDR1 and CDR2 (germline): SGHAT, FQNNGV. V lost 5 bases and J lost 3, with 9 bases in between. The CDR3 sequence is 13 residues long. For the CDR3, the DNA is TGTGCCAGCAGCATAACGGGAACAGATACGCAGTATTTT. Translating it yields CASSITGTDTQYF. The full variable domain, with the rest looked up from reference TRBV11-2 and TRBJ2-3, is EAGVAQSPRYKIIEKRQSVAFWCNPISGHATLYWYQQILGQGPKLLIQFQNNGVVDDSQLPKDRFSAERLKGVDSTLKIQPAKLEDSAVYLCASSITGTDTQYFGPGTRLTVL.

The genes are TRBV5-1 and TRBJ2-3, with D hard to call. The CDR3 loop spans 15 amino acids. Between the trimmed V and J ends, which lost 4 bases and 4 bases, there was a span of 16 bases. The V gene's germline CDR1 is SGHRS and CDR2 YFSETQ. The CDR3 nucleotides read TGCGCCAGCAGCGGCCTGACGTGGCTAGCAGATACGCAGTATTTT. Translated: CASSGLTWLADTQYF.

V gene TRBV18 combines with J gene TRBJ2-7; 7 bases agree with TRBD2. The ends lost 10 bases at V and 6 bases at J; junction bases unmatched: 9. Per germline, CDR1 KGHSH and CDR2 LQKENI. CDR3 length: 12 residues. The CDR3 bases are TGTGCCACCAACGGTCCGGGGGGCGAGCAGTACTTC. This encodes CATNGPGGEQYF.

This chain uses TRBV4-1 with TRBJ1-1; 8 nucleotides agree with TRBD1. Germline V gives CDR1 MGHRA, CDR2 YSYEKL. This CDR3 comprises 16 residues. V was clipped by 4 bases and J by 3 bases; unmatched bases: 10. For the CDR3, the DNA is TGCGCCAGCAGCCGCCGTAGACAGGGGAGGGACACTGAAGCTTTCTTT. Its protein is CASSRRRQGRDTEAFF.

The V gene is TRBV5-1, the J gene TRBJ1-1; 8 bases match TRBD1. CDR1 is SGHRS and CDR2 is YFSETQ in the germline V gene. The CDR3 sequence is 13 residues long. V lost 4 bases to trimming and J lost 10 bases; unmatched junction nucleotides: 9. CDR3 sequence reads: CASSQSGGMVAFF. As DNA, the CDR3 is TGCGCCAGCAGCCAATCAGGGGGCATGGTAGCTTTCTTT.

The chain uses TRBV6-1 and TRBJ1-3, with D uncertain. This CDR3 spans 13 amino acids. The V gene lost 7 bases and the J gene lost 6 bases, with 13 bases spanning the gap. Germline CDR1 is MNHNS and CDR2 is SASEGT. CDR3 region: CASNDIGENTIYF. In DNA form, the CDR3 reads TGTGCCAGCAATGACATAGGAGAAAACACCATATATTTT.

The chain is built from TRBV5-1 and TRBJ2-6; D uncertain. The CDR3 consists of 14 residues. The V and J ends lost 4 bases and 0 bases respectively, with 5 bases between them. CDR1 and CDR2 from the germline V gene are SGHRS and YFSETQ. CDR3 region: CASSLPSGANVLTF. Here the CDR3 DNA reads TGCGCCAGCAGCCTTCCCTCTGGGGCCAACGTCCTGACTTTC.

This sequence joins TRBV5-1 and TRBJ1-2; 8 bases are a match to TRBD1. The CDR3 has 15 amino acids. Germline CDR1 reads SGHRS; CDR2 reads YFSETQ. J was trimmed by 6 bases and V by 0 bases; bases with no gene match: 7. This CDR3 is CASSLGTGMNHGYTF. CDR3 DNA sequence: TGCGCCAGCAGCTTGGGGACAGGGATGAACCATGGCTACACCTTC.

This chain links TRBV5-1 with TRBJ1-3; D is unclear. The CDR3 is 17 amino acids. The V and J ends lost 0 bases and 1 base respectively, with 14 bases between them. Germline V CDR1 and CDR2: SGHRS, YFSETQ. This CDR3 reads CASSLGGSGSSGNTIYF. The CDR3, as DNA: TGCGCCAGCAGCTTGGGAGGTTCGGGTAGTTCTGGAAACACCATATATTTT.

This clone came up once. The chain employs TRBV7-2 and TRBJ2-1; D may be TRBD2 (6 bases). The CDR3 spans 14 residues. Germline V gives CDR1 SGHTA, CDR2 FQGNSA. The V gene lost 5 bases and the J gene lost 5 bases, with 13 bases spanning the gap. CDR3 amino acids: CASSVGGLNNEQFF. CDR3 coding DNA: TGTGCCAGCAGCGTCGGGGGTCTGAACAATGAGCAGTTCTTC. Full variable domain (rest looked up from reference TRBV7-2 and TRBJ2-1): GAGVSQSPSNKVTEKGKDVELRCDPISGHTALYWYRQSLGQGLEFLIYFQGNSAPDKSGLPSDRFSAERTGGSVSTLTIQRTQQEDSAVYLCASSVGGLNNEQFFGPGTRLTVL.

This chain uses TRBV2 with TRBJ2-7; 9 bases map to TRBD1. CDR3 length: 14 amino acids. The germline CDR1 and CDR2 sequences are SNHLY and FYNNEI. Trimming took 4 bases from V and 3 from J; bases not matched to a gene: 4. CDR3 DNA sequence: TGTGCCAGCAGTGGTGGGACAGGGTACTACGAGCAGTACTTC. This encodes CASSGGTGYYEQYF.

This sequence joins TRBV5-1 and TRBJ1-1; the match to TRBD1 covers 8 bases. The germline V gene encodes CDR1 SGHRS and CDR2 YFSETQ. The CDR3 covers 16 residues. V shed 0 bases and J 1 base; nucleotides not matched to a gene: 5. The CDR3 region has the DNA TGCGCCAGCAGCTTGGGGGCCGGGACAGGGAACACTGAAGCTTTCTTT. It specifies CASSLGAGTGNTEAFF.

The CDR3 loop is CASSLGGGKTGELFF. As DNA, the CDR3 is TGCGCCAGCAGCTTGGGCGGGGGGAAGACCGGGGAGCTGTTTTTT. The V gene is TRBV5-1, the J gene TRBJ2-2; 8 bases agree with TRBD2. The CDR3 runs to 15 residues. Germline V gene lookup returns CDR1 SGHRS and CDR2 YFSETQ. The J segment lost 5 bases and the V segment lost 0 bases, leaving 3 bases of the junction unmatched.